Each of the 26 T cell receptor beta chains below was sequenced from the same sample in a study of T cell repertoires in cytomegalovirus infection. MiXCR, applied by TCRdb to the reads, yields one record per CDR3 protein. The table includes some 450,000 distinct CDR3 sequences, under 40% detected once. The specimen sequenced was PBMCs. These TCRs come from a human donor in good health (CMV status not recorded). Some clones in this sample may be carry-over from other donors' samples.

The gene calls are TRBV7-8 and TRBJ2-3, with 9 bases fitting TRBD2. J lost 2 bases, V lost 1 base, and 7 bases had no gene match. Germline V gives CDR1 SGHVS, CDR2 FQNEAQ. This CDR3 is built from 17 residues. CDR3 coding DNA: TGTGCCAGCAGCTTAGGAATCCTAGCGGGGTCCACAGATACGCAGTATTTT. Residues: CASSLGILAGSTDTQYF.

In its sample, this clonotype was seen a few times. This chain uses TRBV11-2 with TRBJ2-7, with D unclear. Germline CDR1 is SGHAT and CDR2 is FQNNGV. The CDR3 has 16 amino acids. V was cut by 2 bases and J by 0 bases, with 14 bases left in between. CDR3 amino acids: CASSLYRHLSSYEQYF. For the CDR3, the DNA is TGTGCCAGCAGCTTATATAGACACCTAAGCTCCTACGAGCAGTACTTC.

Comment on this clonotype: A junction boundary mismatches the germline segment, possibly from a read error. V is TRBV12-3 or TRBV12-4 and J is TRBJ1-1; 10 bases align to TRBD1. The CDR3 sequence is 14 residues long. CDR3 nucleotide sequence: TGTGCCAGCAGCACTAGACAGGGGGCAATTGAAGCTTCCTTT. Its protein is CASSTRQGAIEASF.

This clonotype came up a few times. CDR3 DNA sequence: TGTGCCAGCAGCTTCCTCGGGGAAGCAACAGATACGCAGTATTTT. Its translation: CASSFLGEATDTQYF. V and J are TRBV5-6 and TRBJ2-3; a weak D match, TRBD2 (5 bases). This CDR3 has 15 amino acids. V dropped 2 bases and J dropped 3 bases, with 13 bases sitting between them. Looked up from germline, CDR1 is SGHDT and CDR2 is YYEEEE.

The sample holds a few counts of this clonotype. The chain recombines TRBV19 with TRBJ1-2; TRBD1 agrees at 7 bases. Germline loops: CDR1 LNHDA, CDR2 SQIVND (reference sequence). The ends lost 5 bases at V and 8 bases at J; junction bases unmatched: 17. CDR3 size: 16 residues. As DNA, the CDR3 is TGTGCCAGTAGTGGAGAGACGGACCGGGACAGTATCGGCTACACCTTC. The encoded protein is CASSGETDRDSIGYTF.

This clonotype appeared a few times. CDR3 sequence reads: CATSDYWNTEAFF. CDR3 coding DNA: TGTGCCACCAGTGATTACTGGAACACTGAAGCTTTCTTT. The rearrangement joins TRBV24-1 to TRBJ1-1; no reliable D call. Trimming removed 2 bases from V and 1 base from J, with 4 bases in between. CDR3 length: 13 residues. From germline, CDR1 is KGHDR and CDR2 SFDVKD.

About this clonotype: The missing conserved phenylalanine or tryptophan at the end of this CDR3 makes a read error likely. The V call is TRBV7-9, the J call TRBJ1-2; no definite D call. Germline V gene data show CDR1 as SEHNR and CDR2 as FQNEAQ (reference sequence). The CDR3 loop spans 12 amino acids. V shed 8 bases and J shed 8 bases, with 15 bases lying between them. The CDR3 coding sequence is TGTGCCAGCCAGGCTAGAGGTTGGGGCTACACCTCC. This translates into CASQARGWGYTS.

CDR3 DNA: TGTGCCAGCAGTTCAGGGGTTGACTTCGATCAGCCCCAGCATTTT. Residues: CASSSGVDFDQPQHF. The chain employs TRBV6-1 and TRBJ1-5, with D possibly matching TRBD1 (6 bases). Germline-derived CDR1 and CDR2 are MNHNS and SASEGT. The germline V and J ends were trimmed by 5 bases and 5 bases, with 16 bases remaining between them. CDR3 length equals 15 residues.

The chain uses TRBV20-1 and TRBJ1-6; no firm D call. There are 13 residues in the CDR3. Per the germline V gene, CDR1 is DFQATT and CDR2 is SNEGSKA (reference sequence). The V end was cut by 6 bases, the J end by 9 bases, with 15 bases between. This CDR3 is CSAPSLRASPLHF. DNA for the CDR3: TGCAGTGCCCCATCCCTAAGGGCTTCACCCCTCCACTTT.

This clonotype was seen ten or more times. J is TRBJ2-5 and V is TRBV7-6; D not resolved. CDR1 is SGHVS, CDR2 FNYEAQ, per germline. The ends were cut back, 6 bases at V and 2 bases at J, with 10 bases in the middle. This CDR3 spans 13 amino acids. CDR3 nucleotide sequence: TGTGCCAGCAGTCAGAACATGCAAGAGACCCAGTACTTC. It codes for CASSQNMQETQYF.

The gene calls are TRBV6-6 and TRBJ2-7, with TRBD1 matching 9 bases. V shed 2 bases, J shed 6 bases, and the junction held 8 bases outside the gene matches. This CDR3 is built from 15 residues. Germline V CDR1 and CDR2: MNHNY, SVGAGI (reference sequence). CDR3 sequence (DNA): TGTGCCAGCAGTTACCCCGGGACAGGGTCTCGCGAGCAGTACTTC. Encoded protein: CASSYPGTGSREQYF.

The rearrangement links TRBV12-3 or TRBV12-4 to TRBJ1-3; D is unclear. Trimming took off 6 bases at V and 5 bases at J, with 17 bases between the two ends. This CDR3 comprises 15 residues. In nucleotides, the CDR3 is TGTGCCAGCAGCCTAGGTGGAGGTCGGAGAAACACCATATATTTT. This translates into CASSLGGGRRNTIYF.

In DNA form, the CDR3 reads TGTGCCACCAGTGACCGGATGGGGACTGAAGCTTTCTTT. Translated, it gives CATSDRMGTEAFF. This chain connects TRBV24-1 to TRBJ1-1; D gene unclear. The CDR3 sequence is 13 residues long. The germline CDR1 and CDR2 sequences are KGHDR and SFDVKD. Trimming shortened V by 4 bases and J by 5 bases, and 10 bases separated the two germline ends.

The chain is built from TRBV29-1 and TRBJ1-5; maybe TRBD1 (5 bases). Germline V lookup: CDR1 SQVTM, CDR2 ANQGSEA. Between the trimmed V and J ends, which lost 4 bases and 7 bases, there was a span of 11 bases. The CDR3 contains 12 residues. The CDR3 spells CSVGERGQPQHF. In DNA, the CDR3 is TGCAGCGTTGGGGAACGGGGGCAGCCCCAGCATTTT.

This clonotype was detected only a few times. DNA of the CDR3: TGTGCCAGCAGTTTCCCGGGACAGGGAAACTATGGCTACACCTTC. Amino acid sequence: CASSFPGQGNYGYTF. The chain is built from TRBV28 and TRBJ1-2, with 9 bases lining up with TRBD1. The germline V gene has CDR1 MDHEN and CDR2 SYDVKM. The CDR3 has 15 residues. Trimming took 3 bases from V and 2 from J; bases not matched to a gene: 4.

This clonotype occurred a few times. This chain uses TRBV2 with TRBJ2-3, with 10 bases identical to TRBD2. The CDR3 spans 16 residues. The junction had 5 bases not matched to a gene; V was cut back by 2 bases and J by 3 bases. CDR1 is SNHLY, CDR2 FYNNEI, per germline. The DNA of the CDR3 is TGTGCCAGCAGTGAATACGGAGCGGGGGGGACAGATACGCAGTATTTT. Its protein product is CASSEYGAGGTDTQYF.

The table lists this clonotype with a few counts. The rearrangement uses TRBV12-3 or TRBV12-4 and TRBJ1-1, with a weak D call TRBD1 (6 bases). The CDR3 runs 16 residues. V was clipped by 3 bases and J by 0 bases, with 14 bases between them. The CDR3 bases are TGTGCCAGCAGTTTGGGGGCGGGCCCCATGAACACTGAAGCTTTCTTT. Amino acids: CASSLGAGPMNTEAFF.

With regard to this clonotype: The CDR3 ends on some other residue instead of the conserved phenylalanine or tryptophan, so this is likely a read error. J is TRBJ2-1 and V is TRBV6-6, with no clear D. Trimming left V 6 bases short and J 1 base short, with 19 bases between. This CDR3 region has 17 residues. From germline, CDR1 is MNHNY and CDR2 SVGAGI (reference sequence). The CDR3 spells CASRDRAAHGSYNEQFL. CDR3 DNA: TGTGCCAGCAGGGATCGGGCAGCGCATGGGTCCTACAATGAGCAGTTCTTA.

The J gene is TRBJ1-4, the V gene TRBV20-1; D unresolved. V gave up 3 bases and J gave up 1 base, with 3 bases separating them. The CDR3 totals 12 residues. CDR1 DFQATT and CDR2 SNEGSKA come from the germline V gene (reference sequence). CDR3 bases: TGCAGTGCTAGCGAAACTAATGAAAAACTGTTTTTT. Translated, it gives CSASETNEKLFF.

This clonotype has only one observation. One junction end disagrees with the germline gene, perhaps due to a read error. The chain links TRBV28 to TRBJ1-5; 9 nucleotides match TRBD1. This CDR3 comprises 15 residues. Germline V CDR1 and CDR2: MDHEN, SYDVKM. This chain's CDR3 is CASSLSQGANRPQHF. Written as DNA, the CDR3 is TGTGCCAGCAGTTTGTCACAGGGGGCGAATCGGCCCCAGCATTTT.

This sequence joins TRBV6-8 and TRBJ1-6; D is uncertain. The germline CDR1 and CDR2 sequences are MNHGY and SAAAGT. V was cut by 0 bases and J by 10 bases, with 13 bases left in between. The CDR3 totals 15 residues. CDR3 amino acids: CASSYSMGVRSPLHF. The DNA for the CDR3 is TGTGCCAGCAGTTACTCCATGGGTGTCCGATCACCCCTCCACTTT.

In this sample, this clonotype turned up a few times. The gene calls are TRBV6-5 and TRBJ1-5, with D unclear. The CDR3 consists of 14 residues. V lost 6 bases to trimming and J lost 3 bases, with 12 bases between them. Looked up from germline, CDR1 is MNHEY and CDR2 is SVGAGI. Here the CDR3 DNA reads TGTGCCAGCAGCCCGACAAAGGCCAATCAGCCCCAGCATTTT. Translation: CASSPTKANQPQHF.

The chain recombines TRBV11-2 with TRBJ1-2; 7 nucleotides match TRBD1. The CDR3 totals 16 residues. V trimming: 0 bases; J trimming: 3 bases; junction bases outside the gene matches: 7. The germline gives CDR1 SGHAT, CDR2 FQNNGV. The CDR3 spells CASSLDLPRGDYGYTF. CDR3 coding DNA: TGTGCCAGCAGCTTAGATCTTCCCAGGGGGGACTATGGCTACACCTTC.

This clonotype was found many times. This chain links TRBV4-3 with TRBJ2-5, with D perhaps being TRBD1 or TRBD2 (6 bases each). Trimming stripped 5 bases from V and 2 bases from J, with 9 bases between. The V gene's germline CDR1 is LGHNA and CDR2 YSLEER. This CDR3 has 13 residues. The CDR3 sequence is CASSGGGQETQYF. Written as DNA, the CDR3 is TGCGCCAGCAGCGGAGGGGGGCAAGAGACCCAGTACTTC.

This clonotype was found many times. The chain is built from TRBV7-2 and TRBJ2-1; D remains unclear. This CDR3 spans 12 amino acids. The ends were cut back, 5 bases at V and 8 bases at J, with 10 bases in the middle. The V gene's germline CDR1 is SGHTA and CDR2 FQGNSA. CDR3 nucleotides: TGTGCCAGCAGCCGACTGGTTGATGAGCAGTTCTTC. Translated: CASSRLVDEQFF.

The gene calls are TRBV4-2 and TRBJ1-5, with D possibly matching TRBD1 (6 bases). CDR3 length: 16 residues. Germline values: CDR1 LGHNA, CDR2 YNFKEQ. V lost 1 base, J lost 3 bases, and 13 bases lay in between. In DNA, the CDR3 is TGTGCCAGCAGCCAAGTCAGGGGCGAGCCCAATCAGCCCCAGCATTTT. It specifies CASSQVRGEPNQPQHF.